This T cell receptor (beta chain) was sequenced during a study of metastatic and nonmetastatic thyroid tumors. Points from the study as a whole: Compared with benign nodules, malignant thyroid tumors were reported to have significantly higher TCR beta diversity in both blood and tumor.

The entire patient cohort was treatment-naive prior to thyroid surgery. TCRdb reanalyzed the PCR reads with MiXCR. The table records 20,000 to 30,000 clones, around a fifth of them present only once. This clone was seen at least ten times. Its antigen is undetermined. CDR1 is SEHNR, CDR2 FQNEAQ, per germline (reference sequence). V was pared by 3 bases and J by 3 bases, with 10 bases of the junction left unmatched. This CDR3 comprises 17 residues. Sequencing was done on a sample of blood. The rearrangement uses TRBV7-9 and TRBJ2-3, with 9 bases that match TRBD1. The sequence was obtained from a male donor with papillary thyroid cancer or a benign thyroid nodule (not recorded which). Some clones in this sample may be carry-over from other donors' samples. The CDR3 coding sequence is TGTGCCAGCAGCTTTTATCCGGGACAGGGATTAACAGATACGCAGTATTTT. Its protein is CASSFYPGQGLTDTQYF.